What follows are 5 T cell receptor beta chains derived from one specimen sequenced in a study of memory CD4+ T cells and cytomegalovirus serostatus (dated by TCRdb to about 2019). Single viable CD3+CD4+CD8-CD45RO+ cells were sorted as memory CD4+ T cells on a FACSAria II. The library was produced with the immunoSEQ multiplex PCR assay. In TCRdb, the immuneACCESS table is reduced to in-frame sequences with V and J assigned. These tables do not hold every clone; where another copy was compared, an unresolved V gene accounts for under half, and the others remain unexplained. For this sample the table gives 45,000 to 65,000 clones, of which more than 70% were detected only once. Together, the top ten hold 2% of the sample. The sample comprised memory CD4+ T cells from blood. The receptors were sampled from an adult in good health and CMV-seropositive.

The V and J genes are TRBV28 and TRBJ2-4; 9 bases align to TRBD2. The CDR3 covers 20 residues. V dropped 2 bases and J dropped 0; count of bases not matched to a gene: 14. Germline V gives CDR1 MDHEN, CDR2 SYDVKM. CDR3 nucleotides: TGTGCCAGCAGTTTAAACCTACAGGGTTTACTAGCGGGAGCCAAAAACATTCAGTACTTC. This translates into CASSLNLQGLLAGAKNIQYF.

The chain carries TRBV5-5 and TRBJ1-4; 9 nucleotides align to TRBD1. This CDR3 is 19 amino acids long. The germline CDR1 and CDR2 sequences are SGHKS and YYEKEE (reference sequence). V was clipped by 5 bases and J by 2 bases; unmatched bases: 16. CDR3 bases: TGTGCCAGCAGAACCCAGGGGACAGGGATCCTGTGGACTAATGAAAAACTGTTTTTT. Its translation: CASRTQGTGILWTNEKLFF.

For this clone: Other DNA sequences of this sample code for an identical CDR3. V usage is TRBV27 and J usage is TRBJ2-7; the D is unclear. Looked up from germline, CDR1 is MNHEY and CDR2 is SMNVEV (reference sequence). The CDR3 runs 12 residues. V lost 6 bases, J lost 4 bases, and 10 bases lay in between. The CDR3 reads CASRGIGYEQYF. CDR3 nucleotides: TGTGCCAGCAGGGGGATTGGATACGAGCAGTACTTC.

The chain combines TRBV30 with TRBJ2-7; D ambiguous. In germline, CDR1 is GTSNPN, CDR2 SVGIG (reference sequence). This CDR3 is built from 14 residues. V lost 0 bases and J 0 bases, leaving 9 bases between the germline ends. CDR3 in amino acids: CAWSVQTSSYEQYF. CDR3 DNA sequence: TGTGCCTGGAGTGTACAAACGAGCTCCTACGAGCAGTACTTC.

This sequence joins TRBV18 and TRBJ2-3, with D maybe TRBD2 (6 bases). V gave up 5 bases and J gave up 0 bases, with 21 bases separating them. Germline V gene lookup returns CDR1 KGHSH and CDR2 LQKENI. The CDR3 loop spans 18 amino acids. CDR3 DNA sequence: TGTGCCAGCTCATCCATGAACTTTGGGAGGCCGAGCACAGATACGCAGTATTTT. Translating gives CASSSMNFGRPSTDTQYF.